Below, one T cell receptor beta chain is given with its context. No antigen is known for it. The junction had 4 bases not matched to a gene; V was cut back by 3 bases and J by 2 bases. Looked up from germline, CDR1 is MNHEY and CDR2 is SMNVEV (reference sequence). This CDR3 region has 15 residues. This sample is part of a study of T-cell reconstitution after alpha-beta-depleted transplantation in children. Findings of the study overall: Two months or so post-transplant, alpha-beta T cells reportedly derived from several hundred expanded graft clones. The main origin of T-cell counts and diversity one year after transplant was newly produced T cells. Certain patients had high TCRbeta diversity at day 60, and it came from recipient T cells and thymic progenitors that survived.

Unique molecular identifiers were incorporated when the TCRbeta library was constructed. TCRdb re-derived calls from the PCR reads in MiXCR, one entry per CDR3 protein. The repertoire has approximately 45,000 distinct CDR3 sequences, 40% to 60% of them found once; the top ten carry around two fifths. The sequence came from a boy in the first two years of life with SCID, due to receive a stem cell transplant. Here the sequenced sample was peripheral blood, taken before TCRalphabeta/CD19-depleted stem cell transplant. The rearrangement links TRBV27 to TRBJ2-7, with 10 bases fitting TRBD1. The CDR3 nucleotides are TGTGCCAGCAGTTTTTTGGGACAGGGGCCCTACGAGCAGTACTTC. It specifies CASSFLGQGPYEQYF.